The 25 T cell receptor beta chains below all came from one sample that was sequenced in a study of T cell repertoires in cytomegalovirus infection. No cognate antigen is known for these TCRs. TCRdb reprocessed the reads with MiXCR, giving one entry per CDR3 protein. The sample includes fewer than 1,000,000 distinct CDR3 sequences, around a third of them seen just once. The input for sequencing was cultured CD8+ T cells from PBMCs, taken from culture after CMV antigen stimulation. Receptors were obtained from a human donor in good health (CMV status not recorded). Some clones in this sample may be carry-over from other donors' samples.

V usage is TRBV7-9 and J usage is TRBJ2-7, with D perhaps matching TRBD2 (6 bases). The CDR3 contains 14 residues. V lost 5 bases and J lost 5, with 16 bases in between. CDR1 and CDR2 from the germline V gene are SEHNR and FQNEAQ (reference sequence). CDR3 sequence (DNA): TGTGCCAGCAGCCCCCCCGGGGGAGTGGACGAGCAGTACTTC. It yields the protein CASSPPGGVDEQYF. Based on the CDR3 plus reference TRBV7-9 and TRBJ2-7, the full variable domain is DTGVSQNPRHKITKRGQNVTFRCDPISEHNRLYWYRQTLGQGPEFLTYFQNEAQLEKSRLLSDRFSAERPKGSFSTLEIQRTEQGDSAMYLCASSPPGGVDEQYFGPGTRLTVT.

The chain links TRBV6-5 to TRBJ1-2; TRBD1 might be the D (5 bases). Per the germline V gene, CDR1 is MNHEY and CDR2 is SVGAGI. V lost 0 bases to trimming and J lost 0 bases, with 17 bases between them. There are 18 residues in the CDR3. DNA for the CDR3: TGTGCCAGCAGTTACTCGAGCTATCGGGACCCAGCTAACTATGGCTACACCTTC. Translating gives CASSYSSYRDPANYGYTF.

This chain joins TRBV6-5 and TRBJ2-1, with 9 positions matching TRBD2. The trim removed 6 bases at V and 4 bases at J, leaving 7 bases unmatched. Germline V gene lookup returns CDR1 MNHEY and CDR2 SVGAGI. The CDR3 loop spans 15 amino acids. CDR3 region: CASRPSSGEYNEQFF. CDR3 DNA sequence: TGTGCCAGCAGGCCTTCTAGCGGGGAATACAATGAGCAGTTCTTC.

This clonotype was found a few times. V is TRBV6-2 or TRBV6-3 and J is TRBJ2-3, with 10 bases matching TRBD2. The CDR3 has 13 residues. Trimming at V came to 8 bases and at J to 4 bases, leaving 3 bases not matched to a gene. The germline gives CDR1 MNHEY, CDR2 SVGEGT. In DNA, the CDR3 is TGTGCCAGCCTAGCGGGGGAGGCAGATACGCAGTATTTT. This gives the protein CASLAGEADTQYF.

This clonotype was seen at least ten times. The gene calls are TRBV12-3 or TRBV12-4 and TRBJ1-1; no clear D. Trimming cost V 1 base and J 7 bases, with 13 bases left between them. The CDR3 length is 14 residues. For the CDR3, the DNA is TGTGCCAGCAGTTTAGGAGGGTGGAAGGGTGAAGCTTTCTTT. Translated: CASSLGGWKGEAFF.

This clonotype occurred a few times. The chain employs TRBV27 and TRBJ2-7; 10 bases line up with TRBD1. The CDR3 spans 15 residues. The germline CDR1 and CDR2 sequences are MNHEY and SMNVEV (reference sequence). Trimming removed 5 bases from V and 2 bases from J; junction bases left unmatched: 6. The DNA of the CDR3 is TGTGCCAGCAGTCCCATGGGACAGGGGCCCTACGAGCAGTACTTC. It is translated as CASSPMGQGPYEQYF.

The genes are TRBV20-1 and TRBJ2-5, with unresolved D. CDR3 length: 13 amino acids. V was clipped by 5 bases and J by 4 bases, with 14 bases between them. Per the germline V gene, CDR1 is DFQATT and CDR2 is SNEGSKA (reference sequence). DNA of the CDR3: TGCAGTGCTGCGGTACGCCTCGGAGAGACCCAGTACTTC. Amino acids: CSAAVRLGETQYF.

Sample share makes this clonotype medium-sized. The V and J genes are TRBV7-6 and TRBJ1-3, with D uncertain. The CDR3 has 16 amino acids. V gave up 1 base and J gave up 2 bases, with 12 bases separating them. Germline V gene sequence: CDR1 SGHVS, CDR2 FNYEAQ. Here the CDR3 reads CASSLGAAEPGNTIYF. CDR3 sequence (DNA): TGTGCCAGCAGCTTAGGAGCAGCTGAGCCTGGAAACACCATATATTTT.

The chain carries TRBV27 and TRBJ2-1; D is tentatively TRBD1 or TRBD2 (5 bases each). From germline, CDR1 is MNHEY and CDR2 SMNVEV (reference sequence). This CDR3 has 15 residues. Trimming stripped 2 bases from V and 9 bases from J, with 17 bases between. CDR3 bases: TGTGCCAGCAGTTTAGTGTATGGGGGATCGGGTGAGCAGTTCTTC. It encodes CASSLVYGGSGEQFF.

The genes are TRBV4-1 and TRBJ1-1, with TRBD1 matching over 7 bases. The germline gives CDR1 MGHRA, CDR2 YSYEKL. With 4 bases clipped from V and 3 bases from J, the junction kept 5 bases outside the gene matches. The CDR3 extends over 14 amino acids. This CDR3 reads CASSRVQGDTEAFF. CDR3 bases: TGCGCCAGCAGCCGGGTCCAGGGGGACACTGAAGCTTTCTTT.

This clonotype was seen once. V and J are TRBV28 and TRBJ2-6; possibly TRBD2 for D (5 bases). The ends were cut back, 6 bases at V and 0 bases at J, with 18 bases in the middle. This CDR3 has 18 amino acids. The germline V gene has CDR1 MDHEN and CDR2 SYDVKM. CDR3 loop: CASRDLGPIRSGANVLTF. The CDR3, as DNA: TGTGCCAGCAGGGACTTAGGTCCGATCCGCTCTGGGGCCAACGTCCTGACTTTC.

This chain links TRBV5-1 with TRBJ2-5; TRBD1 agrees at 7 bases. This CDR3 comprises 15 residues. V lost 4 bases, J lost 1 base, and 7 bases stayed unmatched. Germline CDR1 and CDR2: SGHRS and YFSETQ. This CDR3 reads CASSKRDSVQETQYF. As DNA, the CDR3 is TGCGCCAGCAGCAAACGGGACAGCGTCCAAGAGACCCAGTACTTC. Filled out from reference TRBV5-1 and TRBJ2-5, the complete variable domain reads KAGVTQTPRYLIKTRGQQVTLSCSPISGHRSVSWYQQTPGQGLQFLFEYFSETQRNKGNFPGRFSGRQFSNSRSEMNVSTLELGDSALYLCASSKRDSVQETQYFGPGTRLLVL.

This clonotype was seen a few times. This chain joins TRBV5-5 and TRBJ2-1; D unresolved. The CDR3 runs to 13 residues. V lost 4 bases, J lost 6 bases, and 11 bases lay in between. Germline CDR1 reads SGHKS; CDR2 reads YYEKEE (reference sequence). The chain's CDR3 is CASSPPASNEQFF. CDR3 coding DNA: TGTGCCAGCAGCCCCCCGGCCTCCAATGAGCAGTTCTTC.

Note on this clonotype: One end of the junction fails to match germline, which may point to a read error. As DNA, the CDR3 is TGTGTCAGCAGCCACTATCCGGGACACCGAGAAGCTTTCTTT. It translates to CVSSHYPGHREAFF. The rearrangement joins TRBV14 to TRBJ1-1, with D maybe TRBD1 (6 bases). The germline V gene has CDR1 SGHDN and CDR2 FVKESK. This CDR3 contains 14 residues.

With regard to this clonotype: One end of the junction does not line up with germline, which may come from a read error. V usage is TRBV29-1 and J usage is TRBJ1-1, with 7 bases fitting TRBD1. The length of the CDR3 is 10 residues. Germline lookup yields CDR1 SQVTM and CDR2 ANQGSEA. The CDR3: CSVDRDKVLF. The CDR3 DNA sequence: TGCAGCGTAGACAGGGATAAGGTACTCTTT.

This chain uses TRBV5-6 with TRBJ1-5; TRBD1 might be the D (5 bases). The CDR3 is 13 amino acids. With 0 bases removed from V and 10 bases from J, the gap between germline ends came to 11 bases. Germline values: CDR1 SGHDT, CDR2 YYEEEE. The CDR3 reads CASSLGGTGPQHF. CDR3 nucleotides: TGTGCCAGCAGCTTGGGGGGGACGGGCCCCCAGCATTTT.

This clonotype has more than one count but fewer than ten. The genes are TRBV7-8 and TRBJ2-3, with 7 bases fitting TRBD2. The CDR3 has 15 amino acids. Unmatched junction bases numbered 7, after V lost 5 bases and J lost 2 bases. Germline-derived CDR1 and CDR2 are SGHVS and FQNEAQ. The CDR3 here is CASSPWEGNTDTQYF. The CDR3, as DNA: TGTGCCAGCAGCCCTTGGGAGGGCAACACAGATACGCAGTATTTT.

The CDR3 bases are TGCAGTGCCCACTACGGGCTGAACACTGAAGCTTTCTTT. This translates into CSAHYGLNTEAFF. The genes are TRBV20-1 and TRBJ1-1; D ambiguous. V was trimmed by 6 bases and J by 0 bases, leaving 11 bases between them. This CDR3 region has 13 residues. Germline V gene data show CDR1 as DFQATT and CDR2 as SNEGSKA (reference sequence).

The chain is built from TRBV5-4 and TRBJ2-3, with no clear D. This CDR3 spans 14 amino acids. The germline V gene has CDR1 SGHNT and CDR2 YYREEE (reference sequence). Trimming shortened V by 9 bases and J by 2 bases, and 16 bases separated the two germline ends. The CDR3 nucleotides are TGTGCCATCGGTGGCCGAATGGCCACAGATACGCAGTATTTT. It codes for CAIGGRMATDTQYF. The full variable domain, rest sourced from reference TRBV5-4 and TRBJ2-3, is ETGVTQSPTHLIKTRGQQVTLRCSSQSGHNTVSWYQQALGQGPQFIFQYYREEENGRGNFPPRFSGLQFPNYSSELNVNALELDDSALYLCAIGGRMATDTQYFGPGTRLTVL.

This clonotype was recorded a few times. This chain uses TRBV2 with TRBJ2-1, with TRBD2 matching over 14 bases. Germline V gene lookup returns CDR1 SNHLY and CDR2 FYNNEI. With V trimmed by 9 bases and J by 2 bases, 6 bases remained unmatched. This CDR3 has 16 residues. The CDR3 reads CARTSGGAFAYNEQFF. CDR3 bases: TGTGCCAGGACTAGCGGGGGGGCCTTTGCCTACAATGAGCAGTTCTTC.

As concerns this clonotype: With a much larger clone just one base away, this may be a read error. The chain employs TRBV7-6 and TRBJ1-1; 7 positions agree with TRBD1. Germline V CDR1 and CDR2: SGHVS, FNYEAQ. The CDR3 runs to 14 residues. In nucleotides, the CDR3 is TGTGTCACCTCACACAGGGGACCGAACACTGAAGCTTTCTTT. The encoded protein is CVTSHRGPNTEAFF. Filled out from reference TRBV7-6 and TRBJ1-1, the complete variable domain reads GAGVSQSPRYKVTKRGQDVALRCDPISGHVSLYWYRQALGQGPEFLTYFNYEAQQDKSGLPNDRFSAERPEGSISTLTIQRTEQRDSAMYRCVTSHRGPNTEAFFGQGTRLTVV.

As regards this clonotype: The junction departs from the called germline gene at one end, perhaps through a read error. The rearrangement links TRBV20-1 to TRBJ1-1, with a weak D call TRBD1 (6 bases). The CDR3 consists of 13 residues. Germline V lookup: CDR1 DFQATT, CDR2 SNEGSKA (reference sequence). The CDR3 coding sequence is TGCAGTGCCAGAGGTAGGGGGACGGTTGAAGCTTTCTTT. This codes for CSARGRGTVEAFF.

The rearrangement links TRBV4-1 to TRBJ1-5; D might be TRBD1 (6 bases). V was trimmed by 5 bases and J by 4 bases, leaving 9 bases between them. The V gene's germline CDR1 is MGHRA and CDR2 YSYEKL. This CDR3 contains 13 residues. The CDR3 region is CASSIDRNQPQHF. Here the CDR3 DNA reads TGCGCCAGCAGCATTGACAGGAATCAGCCCCAGCATTTT.

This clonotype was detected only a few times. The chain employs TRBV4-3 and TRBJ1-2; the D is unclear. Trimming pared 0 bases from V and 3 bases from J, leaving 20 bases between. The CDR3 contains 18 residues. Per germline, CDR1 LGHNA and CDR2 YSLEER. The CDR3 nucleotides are TGCGCCAGCAGCCAAGAAGACACTGACGGTATTAATTACTATGGCTACACCTTC. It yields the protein CASSQEDTDGINYYGYTF.

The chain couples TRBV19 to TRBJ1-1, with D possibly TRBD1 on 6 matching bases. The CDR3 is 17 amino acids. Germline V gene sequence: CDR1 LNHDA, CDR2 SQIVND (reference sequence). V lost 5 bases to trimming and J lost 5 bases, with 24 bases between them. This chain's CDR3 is CASSPSGVPTLKTEAFF. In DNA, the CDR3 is TGTGCCAGTAGTCCTTCAGGGGTTCCAACGCTCAAGACTGAAGCTTTCTTT.